The present T cell receptor beta chain was sequenced within a study of shared clonotypes between healthy human individuals. Germline V gene lookup returns CDR1 SGHRS and CDR2 YFSETQ. Deletions cut 7 bases from V and 0 bases from J, with 16 bases between. This CDR3 region has 15 residues. As handled by the study authors: Junction-only immunoSEQ sequences carried no quality scores, so filtering differed. Method: immunoSEQ multiplex PCR; TCRdb's copy keeps in-frame clones and lacks some. The V and J calls and clone size were taken over from that table, and D and trimming were inferred from the DNA. Here the sample spans about 590,000 clones, nearly 97% being singletons. Selected positively for CCR7 and CD45RO-negative, naive CD8 cells excluded terminally differentiated effector memory CD45RA+ cells.

The material sequenced was naive CD8+ T cells sorted from blood. V is TRBV5-1 and J is TRBJ1-1; possible D gene TRBD1, 6 bases. This TCR came from a woman in her 30s in good health. CDR3 nucleotides: TGCGCCAGCCCTTGGAGGGGACAAATGAACACTGAAGCTTTCTTT. Its protein is CASPWRGQMNTEAFF.